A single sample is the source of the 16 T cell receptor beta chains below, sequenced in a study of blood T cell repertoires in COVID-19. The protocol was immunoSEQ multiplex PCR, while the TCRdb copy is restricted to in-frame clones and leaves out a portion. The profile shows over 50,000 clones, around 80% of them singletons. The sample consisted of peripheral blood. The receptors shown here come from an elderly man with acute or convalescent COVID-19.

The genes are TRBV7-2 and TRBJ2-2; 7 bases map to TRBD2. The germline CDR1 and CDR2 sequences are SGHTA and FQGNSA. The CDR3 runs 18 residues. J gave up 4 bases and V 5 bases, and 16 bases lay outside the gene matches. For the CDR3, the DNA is TGTGCCAGCAGCAAAGAGGTTCATTGGGGGGGAGGCACCGGGGAGCTGTTTTTT. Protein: CASSKEVHWGGGTGELFF.

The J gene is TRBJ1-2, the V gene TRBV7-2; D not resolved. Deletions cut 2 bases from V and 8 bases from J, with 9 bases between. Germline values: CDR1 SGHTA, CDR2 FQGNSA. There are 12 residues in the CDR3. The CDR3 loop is CASSLPGIGYTF. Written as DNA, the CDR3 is TGTGCCAGCAGCTTACCGGGTATAGGCTACACCTTC.

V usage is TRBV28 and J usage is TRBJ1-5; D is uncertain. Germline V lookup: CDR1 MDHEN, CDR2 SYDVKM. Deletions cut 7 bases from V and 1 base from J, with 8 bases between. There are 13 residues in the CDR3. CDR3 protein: CASKILSNQPQHF. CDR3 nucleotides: TGTGCCAGCAAAATACTCAGCAATCAGCCCCAGCATTTT.

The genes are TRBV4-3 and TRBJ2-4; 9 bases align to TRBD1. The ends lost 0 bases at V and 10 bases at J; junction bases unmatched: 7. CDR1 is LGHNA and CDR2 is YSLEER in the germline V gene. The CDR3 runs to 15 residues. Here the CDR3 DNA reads TGCGCCAGCAGCCAAGATCCGGGACAGGGTACAATTCAGTACTTC. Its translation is CASSQDPGQGTIQYF.

CDR3 sequence reads: CASSYIRDRVHSNTEAFF. Written as DNA, the CDR3 is TGTGCCAGCAGTTACATCCGGGACAGGGTCCATAGCAACACTGAAGCTTTCTTT. The rearrangement joins TRBV6-2 or TRBV6-3 to TRBJ1-1; TRBD1 aligns across 9 bases. The CDR3 covers 18 residues. The V gene's germline CDR1 is MNHEY and CDR2 SVGEGT. With V trimmed by 2 bases and J by 2 bases, 12 bases remained unmatched.

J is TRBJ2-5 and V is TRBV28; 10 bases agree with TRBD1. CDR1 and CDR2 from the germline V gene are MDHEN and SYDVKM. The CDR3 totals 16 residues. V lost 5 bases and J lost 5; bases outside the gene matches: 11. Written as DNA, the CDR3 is TGTGCCAGCAGTCCACCAAGACAGGGGGCCCGGGAGACCCAGTACTTC. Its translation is CASSPPRQGARETQYF.

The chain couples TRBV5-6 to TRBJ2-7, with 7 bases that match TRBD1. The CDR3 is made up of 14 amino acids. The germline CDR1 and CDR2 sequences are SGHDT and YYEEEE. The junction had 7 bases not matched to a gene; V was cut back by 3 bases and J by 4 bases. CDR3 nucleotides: TGTGCCAGCAGCTCCCCGGGACAGACGTACGAGCAGTACTTC. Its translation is CASSSPGQTYEQYF.

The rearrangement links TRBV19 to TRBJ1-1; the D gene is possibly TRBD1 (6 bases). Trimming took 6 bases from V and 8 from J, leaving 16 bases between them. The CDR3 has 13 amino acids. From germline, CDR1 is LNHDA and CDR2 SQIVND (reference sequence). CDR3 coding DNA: TGTGCCAGTAGAGCCACAGGGATAAAAGAAGCTTTCTTT. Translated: CASRATGIKEAFF.

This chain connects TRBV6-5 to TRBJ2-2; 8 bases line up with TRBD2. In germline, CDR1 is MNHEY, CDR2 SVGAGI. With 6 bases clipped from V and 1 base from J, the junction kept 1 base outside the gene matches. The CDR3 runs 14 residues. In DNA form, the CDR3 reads TGTGCCAGCAGACTAGCGGTGAACACCGGGGAGCTGTTTTTT. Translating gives CASRLAVNTGELFF.

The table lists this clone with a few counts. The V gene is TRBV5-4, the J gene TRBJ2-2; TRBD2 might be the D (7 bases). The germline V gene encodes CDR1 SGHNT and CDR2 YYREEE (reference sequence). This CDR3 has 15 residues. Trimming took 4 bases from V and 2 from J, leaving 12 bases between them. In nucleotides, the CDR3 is TGTGCCAGCAGCAGCGGGACAACCAACACCGGGGAGCTGTTTTTT. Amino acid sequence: CASSSGTTNTGELFF.

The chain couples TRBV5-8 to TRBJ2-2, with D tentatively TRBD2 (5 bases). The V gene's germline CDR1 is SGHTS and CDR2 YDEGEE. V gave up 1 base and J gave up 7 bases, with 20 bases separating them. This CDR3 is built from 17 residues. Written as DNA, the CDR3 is TGTGCCAGCAGCTTGTTCGGGATGGTTCTTTCGGACGGGGAGCTGTTTTTT. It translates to CASSLFGMVLSDGELFF.

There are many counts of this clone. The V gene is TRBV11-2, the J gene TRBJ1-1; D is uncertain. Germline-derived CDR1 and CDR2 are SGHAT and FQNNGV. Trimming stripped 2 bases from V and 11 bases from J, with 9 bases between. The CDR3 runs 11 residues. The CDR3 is CASSLHGSAFF. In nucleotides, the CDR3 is TGTGCCAGCAGCTTACACGGGTCGGCTTTCTTT.

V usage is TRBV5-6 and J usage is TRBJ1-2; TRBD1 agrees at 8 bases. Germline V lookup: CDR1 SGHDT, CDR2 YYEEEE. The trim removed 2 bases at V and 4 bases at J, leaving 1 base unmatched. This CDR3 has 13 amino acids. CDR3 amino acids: CASSLDRGYGYTF. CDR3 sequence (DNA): TGTGCCAGCAGCTTAGACAGGGGCTATGGCTACACCTTC.

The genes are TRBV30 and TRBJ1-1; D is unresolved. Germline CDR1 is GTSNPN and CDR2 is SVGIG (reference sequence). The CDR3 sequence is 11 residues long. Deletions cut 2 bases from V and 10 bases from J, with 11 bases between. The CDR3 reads CAWSPIGGAFF. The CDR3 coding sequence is TGTGCCTGGAGTCCCATCGGCGGAGCTTTCTTT.

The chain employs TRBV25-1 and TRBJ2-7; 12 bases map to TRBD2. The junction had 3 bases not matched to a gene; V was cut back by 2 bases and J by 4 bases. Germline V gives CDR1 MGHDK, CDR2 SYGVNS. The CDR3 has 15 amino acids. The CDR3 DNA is TGTGCCAGCAGTGAAGGGACTAGCGGGCGGTACGAGCAGTACTTC. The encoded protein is CASSEGTSGRYEQYF.

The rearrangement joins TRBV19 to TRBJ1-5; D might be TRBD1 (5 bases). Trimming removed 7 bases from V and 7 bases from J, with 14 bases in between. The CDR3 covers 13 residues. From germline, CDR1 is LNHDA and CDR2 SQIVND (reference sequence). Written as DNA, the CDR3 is TGTGCCAGTACTGGGGCTTCACGGCAGCCCCAGCATTTT. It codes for CASTGASRQPQHF.